The TCR beta chain under discussion was sequenced for a study of breast tumors, draining lymph nodes, adjacent tissues. Study observations and caveats: Tumor and nontumor repertoires were significantly more similar in luminal-like than in basal-like breast cancer. Tumor repertoires ranked between lymph nodes and nontumor tissue in diversity, with V and J gene preferences.

About this clonotype: What it recognizes is unknown. Mismatch with germline at one junction end may stem from a read error.

CDR3 length: 14 residues. The germline gives CDR1 LGHDT, CDR2 YNNKEL (reference sequence). TCRdb independently ran MiXCR on the multiplex PCR reads; one entry per CDR3 protein. The table has 20,000 or so distinct CDR3 sequences, over 40% seen once. This clonotype was obtained from a female donor with breast cancer. Some clones in this sample may be carry-over from other donors' samples. Sequencing input: breast tumor tissue. The chain couples TRBV3-1 to TRBJ1-4, with D possibly matching TRBD1 (6 bases). DNA for the CDR3: TGCGCCGGCAGCCAAGTAGGGGGGGATGAAAAACTGTTTTTT. It specifies CAGSQVGGDEKLFF.